The clone carrying this T cell receptor (beta chain) was observed at least ten times. The authors prepared the TCRbeta library with unique molecular identifiers. TCRdb redid the calling of the PCR reads with MiXCR, one entry per CDR3 protein. The sample shows about 110,000 distinct CDR3 sequences, approximately 10% of them seen only once. Germline V gene sequence: CDR1 SGHRS, CDR2 YFSETQ. V lost 1 base and J lost 5; bases outside the gene matches: 8. The CDR3 has 16 residues. This sample was taken from a study of T-cell reconstitution after alpha-beta-depleted transplantation in children. This receptor was obtained from a human donor who donated a stem cell graft to a child with acute lymphoblastic leukemia. The sample in question was PBMCs from the stem cell graft donor, obtained from the stem cell graft. The V and J genes are TRBV5-1 and TRBJ1-4; TRBD1 matches 7 bases. DNA for the CDR3: TGCGCCAGCAGCTTGTATCCGGGACAGAACAATGAAAAACTGTTTTTT. Protein sequence: CASSLYPGQNNEKLFF.